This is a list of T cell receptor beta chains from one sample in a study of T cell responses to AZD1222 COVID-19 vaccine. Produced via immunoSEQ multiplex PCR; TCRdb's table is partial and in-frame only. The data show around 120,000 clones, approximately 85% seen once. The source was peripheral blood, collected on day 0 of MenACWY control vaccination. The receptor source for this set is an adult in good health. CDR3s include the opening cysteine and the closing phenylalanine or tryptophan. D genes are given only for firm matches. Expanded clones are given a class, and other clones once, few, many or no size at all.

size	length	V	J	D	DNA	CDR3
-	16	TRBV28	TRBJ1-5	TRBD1	TGTGCCAGCAGTTTAAGGCGGACAGGGGGGAATCAGCCCCAGCATTTT	CASSLRRTGGNQPQHF
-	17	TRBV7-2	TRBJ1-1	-	TGTGCCAGCAGCTTAGCGGACCGTCGTTGGCTGAACACTGAAGCTTTCTTT	CASSLADRRWLNTEAFF
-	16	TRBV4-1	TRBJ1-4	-	TGCGCCAGCAGCCCCATAAGCGGGGCAACTAATGAAAAACTGTTTTTT	CASSPISGATNEKLFF
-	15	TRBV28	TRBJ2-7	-	TGTGCCAGCAGTTTATTGATAGGTTCCTCCTACGAGCAGTACTTC	CASSLLIGSSYEQYF
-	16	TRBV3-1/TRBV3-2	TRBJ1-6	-	TGTGCCAGCAGCCATACCCCTTTCGTGGAGAATTCACCCCTCCACTTT	CASSHTPFVENSPLHF
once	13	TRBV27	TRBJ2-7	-	TGTGCCAGCATAAGCCAGACTGGTTACGAGCAGTACTTC	CASISQTGYEQYF
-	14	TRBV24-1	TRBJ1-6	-	TGTGCCACCAGTGATCGGGGGAAGAATTCACCCCTCCACTTT	CATSDRGKNSPLHF
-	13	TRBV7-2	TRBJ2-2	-	TGTGCCAGCAGCTTAATCACGACCGGGGAGCTGTTTTTT	CASSLITTGELFF
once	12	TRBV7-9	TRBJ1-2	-	TGTGCCAGCAGCTTAGGACAGGAGGGCTACACCTTC	CASSLGQEGYTF
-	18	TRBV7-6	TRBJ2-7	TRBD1	TGTGCCAGCAGCTTAGGGTCAGGGGGACAGGGGGCGAAGTATGAGCAGTACTTC	CASSLGSGGQGAKYEQYF
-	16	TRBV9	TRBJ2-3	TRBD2	TGTGCCAGCAGCGCCTGGAGCGGGGGGGACACAGATACGCAGTATTTT	CASSAWSGGDTDTQYF
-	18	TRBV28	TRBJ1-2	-	TGTGCCAGCAGTTCCCCCCGACCGGGTCAAAAAGCTAACTATGGCTACACCTTC	CASSSPRPGQKANYGYTF
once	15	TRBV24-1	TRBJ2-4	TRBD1	TGTGCCACCAGTGACCCTCGACAGGGGGGCAACATTCAGTACTTC	CATSDPRQGGNIQYF
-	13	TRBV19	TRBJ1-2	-	TGTGCCAGTAGCCCCGGACAGAACTATGGCTACACCTTC	CASSPGQNYGYTF
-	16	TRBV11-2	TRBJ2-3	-	TGTGCCAGCAGCTTAGGTTGGGCTAGCGACAAAGATACGCAGTATTTT	CASSLGWASDKDTQYF
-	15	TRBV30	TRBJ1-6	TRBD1	TGTGCCTGGAGTGCCGGACAGGGCAATAATTCACCCCTCCACTTT	CAWSAGQGNNSPLHF
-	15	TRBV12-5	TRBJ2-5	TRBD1	TGTGCTAGTGGCCTCGGGACAGGGGTTATGGAGACCCAGTACTTC	CASGLGTGVMETQYF
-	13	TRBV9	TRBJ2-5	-	TGTGCCAGCAGCGTGACAGTTGGAGAGACCCAGTACTTC	CASSVTVGETQYF
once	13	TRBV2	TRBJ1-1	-	TGTGCCAGCAGCCAAACGGTGAACACTGAAGCTTTCTTT	CASSQTVNTEAFF
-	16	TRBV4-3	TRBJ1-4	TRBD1	TGCGCCAGCAGCCAAGATCTGGGACAGGGGTATGAAAAACTGTTTTTT	CASSQDLGQGYEKLFF
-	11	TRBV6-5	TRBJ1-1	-	TGTGCCAGCATGCCGTACACTGAAGCTTTCTTT	CASMPYTEAFF
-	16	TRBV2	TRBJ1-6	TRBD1	TGTGCCAGTCGTACTACAGGGGGCTCCTATAATTCACCCCTCCACTTT	CASRTTGGSYNSPLHF
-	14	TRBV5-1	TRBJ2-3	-	TGCGCCAGCAGCTTGGGCAGGAAAACAGATACGCAGTATTTT	CASSLGRKTDTQYF
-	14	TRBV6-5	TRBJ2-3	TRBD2	TGTGCCAGCAGGCTGCGGGGGGACACAGATACGCAGTATTTT	CASRLRGDTDTQYF
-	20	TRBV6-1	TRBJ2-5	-	TGTGCCAGCAGTGAAGACCCCCTAGCGGGACAGGGGTCGTGGGCAGAGACCCAGTACTTC	CASSEDPLAGQGSWAETQYF
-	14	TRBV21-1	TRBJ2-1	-	TGTGCCAGCAGCAAAGACGGAGCATACAATGAGCAGTTCTTC	CASSKDGAYNEQFF
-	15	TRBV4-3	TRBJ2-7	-	TGCGCCAGCAGCCAAGGTACGGCCGCCTCCTACGAGCAGTACTTC	CASSQGTAASYEQYF
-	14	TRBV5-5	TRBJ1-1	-	TGTGCCAGCAGCGGCAGGGGTGTGAACACTGAAGCTTTCTTT	CASSGRGVNTEAFF
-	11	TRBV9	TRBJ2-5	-	TGTGCCAGCAGCCCCGGGGAGACCCAGTACTTC	CASSPGETQYF
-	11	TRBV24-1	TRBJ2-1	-	TGTGCCACCAGAGGTAACGGTGAGCAGTTCTTC	CATRGNGEQFF
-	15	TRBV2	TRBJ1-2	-	TGTGCCAGCTCCCGCCTTACAGGGAGCTCCTATGGCTACACCTTC	CASSRLTGSSYGYTF
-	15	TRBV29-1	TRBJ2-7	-	TGCAGCGTTGAAGTCGCGGAGAAACAGGACTACGAGCAGTACTTC	CSVEVAEKQDYEQYF
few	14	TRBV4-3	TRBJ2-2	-	TGCGCCAGCAGCCAAGACAGGTCCACCGGGGAGCTGTTTTTT	CASSQDRSTGELFF
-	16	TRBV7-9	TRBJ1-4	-	TGTGCCAGCAGCTTGGGGACGCCCGCAACTAATGAAAAACTGTTTTTT	CASSLGTPATNEKLFF
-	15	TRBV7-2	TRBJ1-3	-	TGTGCCAGCAGCTTACTTAGGACAGCTGGAAACACCATATATTTT	CASSLLRTAGNTIYF
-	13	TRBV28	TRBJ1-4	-	TGTGCCAGCAGTTTATTTTCGGGAGAAAAACTGTTTTTT	CASSLFSGEKLFF
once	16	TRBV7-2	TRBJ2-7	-	TGTGCCAGCAGCCCCTCGCAAGGACTACCCGCTTACGAGCAGTACTTC	CASSPSQGLPAYEQYF
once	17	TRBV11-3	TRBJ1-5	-	TGTGCCAGCAGCTTAGAAATAGGGGAACCGCGATACCAGCCCCAGCATTTT	CASSLEIGEPRYQPQHF
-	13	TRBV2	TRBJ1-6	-	TGTGCCAGCACCCCAGGGATCGGATCACCCCTCCACTTT	CASTPGIGSPLHF
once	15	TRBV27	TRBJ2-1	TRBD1	TGTGCCAGCAGTCGCCCCGGACAGGGTGTTAATGAGCAGTTCTTC	CASSRPGQGVNEQFF
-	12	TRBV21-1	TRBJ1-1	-	TGTGCCAGCAGACAGGGGGCGACGATGGCTTTCTTT	CASRQGATMAFF
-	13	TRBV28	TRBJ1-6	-	TGTGCCAGCAGATCCTCGACCGTTTCACCCCTCCACTTT	CASRSSTVSPLHF
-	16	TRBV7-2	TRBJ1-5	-	TGTGCCAGCAGCTTAATCTTAGGTGGGACCAATCAGCCCCAGCATTTT	CASSLILGGTNQPQHF
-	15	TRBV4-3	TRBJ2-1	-	TGCGCCAGCAGCCAAGAGAGGGCCCCGGGCAATGAGCAGTTCTTC	CASSQERAPGNEQFF
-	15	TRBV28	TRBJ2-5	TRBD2	TGTGCCAGCAGTTCAGCGGGACGGCCTCCCCAGACCCAGTACTTC	CASSSAGRPPQTQYF
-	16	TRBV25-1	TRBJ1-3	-	TGTGCCAGCAGTGGTCCCGGGCGCCGCTCTGGAAACACCATATATTTT	CASSGPGRRSGNTIYF
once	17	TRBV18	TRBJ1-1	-	TGTGCCAGCTCACCACCGTCGGGGGTTCTCATGAACACTGAAGCTTTCTTT	CASSPPSGVLMNTEAFF
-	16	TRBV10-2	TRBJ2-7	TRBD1	TGCGCCAGCAATAGTCCTGGATCCGGGACAGTCTACGAGCAGTACTTC	CASNSPGSGTVYEQYF
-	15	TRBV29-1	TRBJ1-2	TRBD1	TGCAGCGTCCAAAGGACAGGGGGCCTCCCCTATGGCTACACCTTC	CSVQRTGGLPYGYTF